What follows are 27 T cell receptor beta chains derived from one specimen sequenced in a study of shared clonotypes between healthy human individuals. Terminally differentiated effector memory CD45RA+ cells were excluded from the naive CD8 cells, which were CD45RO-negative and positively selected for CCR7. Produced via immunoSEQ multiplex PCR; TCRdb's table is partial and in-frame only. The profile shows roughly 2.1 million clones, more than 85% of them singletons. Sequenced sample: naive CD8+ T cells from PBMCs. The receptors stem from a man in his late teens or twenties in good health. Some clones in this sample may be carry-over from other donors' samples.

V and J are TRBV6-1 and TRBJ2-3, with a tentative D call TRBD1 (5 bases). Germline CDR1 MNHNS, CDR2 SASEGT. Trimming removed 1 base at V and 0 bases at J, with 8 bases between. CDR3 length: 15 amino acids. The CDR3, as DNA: TGTGCCAGCAGTGAAGTTGACAGAAGCACAGATACGCAGTATTTT. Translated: CASSEVDRSTDTQYF.

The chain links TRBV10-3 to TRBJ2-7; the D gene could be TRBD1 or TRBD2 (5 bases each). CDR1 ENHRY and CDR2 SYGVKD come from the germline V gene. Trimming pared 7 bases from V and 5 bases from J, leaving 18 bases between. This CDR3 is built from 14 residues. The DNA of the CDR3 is TGTGCCATCACCCGGGGCGCCAGGGACCACGAGCAGTACTTC. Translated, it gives CAITRGARDHEQYF.

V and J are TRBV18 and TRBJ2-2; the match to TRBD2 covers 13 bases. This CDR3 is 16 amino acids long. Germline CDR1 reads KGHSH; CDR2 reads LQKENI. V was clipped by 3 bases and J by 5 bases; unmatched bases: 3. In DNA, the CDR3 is TGTGCCAGCTCACCCAGGACTAGCGGGAGTACCGGGGAGCTGTTTTTT. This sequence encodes CASSPRTSGSTGELFF.

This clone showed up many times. CDR3 in amino acids: CASSNRGPTTEAFF. DNA for the CDR3: TGTGCCAGCAGCAACAGGGGACCGACCACTGAAGCTTTCTTT. V is TRBV27 and J is TRBJ1-1, with 7 bases matching TRBD1. Germline loops: CDR1 MNHEY, CDR2 SMNVEV (reference sequence). Trimming at V came to 6 bases and at J to 4 bases, leaving 8 bases not matched to a gene. This CDR3 is 14 amino acids long.

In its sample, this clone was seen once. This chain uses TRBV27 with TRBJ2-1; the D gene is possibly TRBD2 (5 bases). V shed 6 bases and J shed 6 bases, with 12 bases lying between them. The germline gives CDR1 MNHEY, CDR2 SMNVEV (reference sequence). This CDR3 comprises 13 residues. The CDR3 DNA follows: TGTGCCAGCAGCCGAGGGTCCAGCAATGAGCAGTTCTTC. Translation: CASSRGSSNEQFF.

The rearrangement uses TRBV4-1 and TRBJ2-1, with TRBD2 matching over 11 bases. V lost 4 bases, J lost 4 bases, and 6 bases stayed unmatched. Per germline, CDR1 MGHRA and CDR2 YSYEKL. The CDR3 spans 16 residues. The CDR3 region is CASSPLLAGEYNEQFF. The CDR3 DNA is TGCGCCAGCAGCCCCCTACTAGCGGGAGAATACAATGAGCAGTTCTTC.

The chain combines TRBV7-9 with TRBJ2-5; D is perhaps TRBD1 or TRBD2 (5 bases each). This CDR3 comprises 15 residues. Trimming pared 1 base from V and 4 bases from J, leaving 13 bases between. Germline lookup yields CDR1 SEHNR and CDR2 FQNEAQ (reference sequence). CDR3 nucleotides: TGTGCCAGCAGCTTAGGGGGACCGCCTCGAGAGACCCAGTACTTC. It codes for CASSLGGPPRETQYF.

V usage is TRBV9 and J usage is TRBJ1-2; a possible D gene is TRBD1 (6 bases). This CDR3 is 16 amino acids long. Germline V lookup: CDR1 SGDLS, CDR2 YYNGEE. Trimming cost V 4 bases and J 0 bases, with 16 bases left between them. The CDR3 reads CASSTSGTRANYGYTF. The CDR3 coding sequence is TGTGCCAGCAGCACTTCCGGGACACGAGCTAACTATGGCTACACCTTC. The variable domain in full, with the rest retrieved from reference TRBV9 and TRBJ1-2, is DSGVTQTPKHLITATGQRVTLRCSPRSGDLSVYWYQQSLDQGLQFLIQYYNGEERAKGNILERFSAQQFPDLHSELNLSSLELGDSALYFCASSTSGTRANYGYTFGSGTRLTVV.

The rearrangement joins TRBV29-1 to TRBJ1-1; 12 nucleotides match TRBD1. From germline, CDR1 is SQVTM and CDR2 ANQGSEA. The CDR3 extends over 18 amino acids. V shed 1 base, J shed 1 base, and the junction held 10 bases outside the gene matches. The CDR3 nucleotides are TGCAGCGTTGAAGCCGGGACAGGGGGCCAGTGGAGGAACACTGAAGCTTTCTTT. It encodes CSVEAGTGGQWRNTEAFF.

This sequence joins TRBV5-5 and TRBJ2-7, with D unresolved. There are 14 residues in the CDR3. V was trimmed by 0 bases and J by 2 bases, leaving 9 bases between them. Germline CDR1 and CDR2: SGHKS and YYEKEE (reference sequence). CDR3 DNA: TGTGCCAGCAGCTTGGCCGGCGGAACCTACGAGCAGTACTTC. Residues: CASSLAGGTYEQYF. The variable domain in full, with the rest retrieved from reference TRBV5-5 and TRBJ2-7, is DAGVTQSPTHLIKTRGQQVTLRCSPISGHKSVSWYQQVLGQGPQFIFQYYEKEERGRGNFPDRFSARQFPNYSSELNVNALLLGDSALYLCASSLAGGTYEQYFGPGTRLTVT.

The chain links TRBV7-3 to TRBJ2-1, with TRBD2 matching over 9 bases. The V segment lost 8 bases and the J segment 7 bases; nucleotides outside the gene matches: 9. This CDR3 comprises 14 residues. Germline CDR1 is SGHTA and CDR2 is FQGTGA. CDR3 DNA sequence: TGTGCCAGCGGGGAAGCGGGAGGTACTAATGAGCAGTTCTTC. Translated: CASGEAGGTNEQFF.

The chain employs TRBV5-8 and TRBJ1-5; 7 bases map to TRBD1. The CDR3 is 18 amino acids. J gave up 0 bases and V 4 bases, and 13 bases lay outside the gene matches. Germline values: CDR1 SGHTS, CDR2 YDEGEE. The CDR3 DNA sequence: TGTGCCAGCAGCCCGGGAGGGGGCAGGCTTTATAGCAATCAGCCCCAGCATTTT. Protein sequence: CASSPGGGRLYSNQPQHF. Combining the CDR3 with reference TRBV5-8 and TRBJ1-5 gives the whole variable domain EAGVTQSPTHLIKTRGQQATLRCSPISGHTSVYWYQQALGLGLQFLLWYDEGEERNRGNFPPRFSGRQFPNYSSELNVNALELEDSALYLCASSPGGGRLYSNQPQHFGDGTRLSIL.

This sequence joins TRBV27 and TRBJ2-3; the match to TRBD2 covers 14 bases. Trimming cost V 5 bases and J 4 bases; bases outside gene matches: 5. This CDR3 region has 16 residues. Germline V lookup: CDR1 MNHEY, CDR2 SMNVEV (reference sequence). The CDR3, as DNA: TGTGCCAGCAGTGGTCGACTAGCGGGAGGGCCAGATACGCAGTATTTT. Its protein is CASSGRLAGGPDTQYF.

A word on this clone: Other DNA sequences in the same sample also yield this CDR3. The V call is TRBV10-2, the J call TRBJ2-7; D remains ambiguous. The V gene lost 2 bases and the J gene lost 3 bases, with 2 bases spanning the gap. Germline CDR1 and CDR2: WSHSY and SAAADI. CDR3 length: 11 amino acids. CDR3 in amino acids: CASSESYEQYF. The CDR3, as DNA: TGCGCCAGCAGTGAGAGCTACGAGCAGTACTTC.

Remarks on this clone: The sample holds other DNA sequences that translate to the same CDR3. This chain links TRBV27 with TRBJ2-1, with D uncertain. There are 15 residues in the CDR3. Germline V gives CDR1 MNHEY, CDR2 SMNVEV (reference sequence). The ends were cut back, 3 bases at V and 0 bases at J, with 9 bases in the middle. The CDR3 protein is CASSFSSSSYNEQFF. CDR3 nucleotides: TGTGCCAGCAGTTTTAGTTCAAGCTCCTACAATGAGCAGTTCTTC.

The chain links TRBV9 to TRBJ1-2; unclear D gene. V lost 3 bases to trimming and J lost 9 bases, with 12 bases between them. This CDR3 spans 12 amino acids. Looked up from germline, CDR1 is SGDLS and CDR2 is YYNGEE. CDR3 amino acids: CASSAPPLSYTF. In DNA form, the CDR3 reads TGTGCCAGCAGCGCCCCTCCACTTAGCTACACCTTC.

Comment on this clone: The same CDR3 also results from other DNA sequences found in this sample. The CDR3 is CASSQQGSNQPQHF. In DNA, the CDR3 is TGTGCCAGCAGTCAACAGGGGAGCAATCAGCCCCAGCATTTT. The chain recombines TRBV27 with TRBJ1-5; 7 bases agree with TRBD1. Losses at the gene ends were 5 bases for V and 1 base for J; bases not matched to a gene: 2. The CDR3 has 14 residues. CDR1 is MNHEY, CDR2 SMNVEV, per germline (reference sequence).

The chain's CDR3 is CASSLYFGSGGQTYEQYF. DNA for the CDR3: TGTGCCAGCAGTTTATATTTCGGATCTGGGGGACAAACCTACGAGCAGTACTTC. The V and J genes are TRBV28 and TRBJ2-7, with TRBD1 as a possible D gene (6 bases). CDR1 is MDHEN and CDR2 is SYDVKM in the germline V gene. V dropped 1 base and J dropped 2 bases, with 21 bases sitting between them. This CDR3 comprises 18 residues.

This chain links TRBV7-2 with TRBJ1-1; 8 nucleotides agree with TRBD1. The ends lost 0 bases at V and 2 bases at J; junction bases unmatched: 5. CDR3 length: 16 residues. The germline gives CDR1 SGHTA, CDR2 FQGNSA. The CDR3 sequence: CASSLAWTGLNTEAFF. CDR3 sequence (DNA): TGTGCCAGCAGCTTAGCGTGGACAGGGCTAAACACTGAAGCTTTCTTT. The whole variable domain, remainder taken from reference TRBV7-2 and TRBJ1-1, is GAGVSQSPSNKVTEKGKDVELRCDPISGHTALYWYRQSLGQGLEFLIYFQGNSAPDKSGLPSDRFSAERTGGSVSTLTIQRTQQEDSAVYLCASSLAWTGLNTEAFFGQGTRLTVV.

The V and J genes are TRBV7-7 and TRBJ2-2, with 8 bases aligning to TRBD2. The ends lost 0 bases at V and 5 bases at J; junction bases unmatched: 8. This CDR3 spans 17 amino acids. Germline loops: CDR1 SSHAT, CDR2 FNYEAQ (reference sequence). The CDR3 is CASSLAPGGPTTGELFF. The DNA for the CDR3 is TGTGCCAGCAGCTTAGCCCCGGGAGGGCCGACTACCGGGGAGCTGTTTTTT.

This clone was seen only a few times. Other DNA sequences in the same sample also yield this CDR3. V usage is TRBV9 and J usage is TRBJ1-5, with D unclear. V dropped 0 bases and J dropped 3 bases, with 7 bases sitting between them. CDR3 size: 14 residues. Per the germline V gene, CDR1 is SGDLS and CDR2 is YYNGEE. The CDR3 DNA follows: TGTGCCAGCAGCGTAGGGGGAAACAATCAGCCCCAGCATTTT. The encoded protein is CASSVGGNNQPQHF.

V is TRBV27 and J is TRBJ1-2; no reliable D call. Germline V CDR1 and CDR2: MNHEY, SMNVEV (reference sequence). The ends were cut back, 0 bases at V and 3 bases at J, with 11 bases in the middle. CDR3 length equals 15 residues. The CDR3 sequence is CASSLSIPGHYGYTF. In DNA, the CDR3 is TGTGCCAGCAGTTTATCGATTCCCGGGCACTATGGCTACACCTTC.

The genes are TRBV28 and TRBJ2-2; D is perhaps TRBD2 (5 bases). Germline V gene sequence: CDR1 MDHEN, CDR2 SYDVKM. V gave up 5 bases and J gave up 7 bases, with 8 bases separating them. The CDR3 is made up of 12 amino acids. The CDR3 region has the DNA TGTGCCAGCAGTCAAGGGAGCGGGGAGCTGTTTTTT. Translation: CASSQGSGELFF.

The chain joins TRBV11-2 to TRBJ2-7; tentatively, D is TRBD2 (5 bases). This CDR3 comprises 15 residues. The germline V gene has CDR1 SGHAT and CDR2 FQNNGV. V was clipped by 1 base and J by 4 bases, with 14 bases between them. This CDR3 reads CASSLGSGERYEQYF. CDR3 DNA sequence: TGTGCCAGCAGCTTAGGGTCCGGGGAAAGGTACGAGCAGTACTTC.

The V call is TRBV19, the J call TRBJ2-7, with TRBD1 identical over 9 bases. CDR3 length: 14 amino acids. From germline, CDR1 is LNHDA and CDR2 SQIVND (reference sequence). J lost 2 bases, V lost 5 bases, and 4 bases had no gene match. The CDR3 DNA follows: TGTGCCAGTAGTGTCGGGACAGGGACCTACGAGCAGTACTTC. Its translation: CASSVGTGTYEQYF.

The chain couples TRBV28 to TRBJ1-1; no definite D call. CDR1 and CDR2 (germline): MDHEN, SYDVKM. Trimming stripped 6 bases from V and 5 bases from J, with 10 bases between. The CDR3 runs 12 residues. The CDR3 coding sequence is TGTGCCAGCAGCCCGGCGGGAACTGAAGCTTTCTTT. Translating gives CASSPAGTEAFF.

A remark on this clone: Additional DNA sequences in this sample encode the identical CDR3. Here the CDR3 DNA reads TGTGCCAGCAGTTTAGGGGGCGTTAACTATGGCTACACCTTC. Its translation is CASSLGGVNYGYTF. J is TRBJ1-2 and V is TRBV27; D is perhaps TRBD1 (6 bases). The V gene lost 2 bases and the J gene lost 1 base, with 8 bases spanning the gap. CDR1 and CDR2 (germline): MNHEY, SMNVEV (reference sequence). This CDR3 contains 14 residues.